The present TCR beta chain was sequenced within a study of blood T cell repertoires in COVID-19. Turning to the study itself: Sample material is recorded as cDNA or gDNA derived from T cells, B-cell-depleted T cells, or PBMCs.

Trimming left V 1 base short and J 7 bases short, with 10 bases between. The CDR3 spans 14 residues. Germline-derived CDR1 and CDR2 are KGHSH and LQKENI. This clone showed up just once. Study processing details: Amplification from reference gene primers served as the basis for estimated nucleated cell counts. The table came from immunoSEQ multiplex PCR; TCRdb's copy has only in-frame clones and leaves some out. That table is the source of V, J and clone size, and D and trimming were worked out from the DNA. The data show 25,000 or so clones, with about 94% seen just once and about 3.9% held by the top ten.

Sequences were obtained from peripheral blood. The rearrangement joins TRBV18 to TRBJ2-2; D not resolved. The TCR was taken from a human donor with active COVID-19. The donor label of this sample is uncertain. For the CDR3, the DNA is TGTGCCAGCTCACCACTAGTCCGGAGCGGGGAGCTGTTTTTT. Residues: CASSPLVRSGELFF.